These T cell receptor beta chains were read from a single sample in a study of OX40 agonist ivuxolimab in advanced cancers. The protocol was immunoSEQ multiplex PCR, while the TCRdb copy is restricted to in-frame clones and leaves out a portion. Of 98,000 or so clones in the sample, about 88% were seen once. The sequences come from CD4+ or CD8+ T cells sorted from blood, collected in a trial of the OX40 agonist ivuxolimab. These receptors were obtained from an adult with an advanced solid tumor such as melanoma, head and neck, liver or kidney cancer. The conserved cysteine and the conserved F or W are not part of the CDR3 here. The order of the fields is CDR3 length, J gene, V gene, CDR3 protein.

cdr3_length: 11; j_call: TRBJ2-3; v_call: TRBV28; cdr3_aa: ASSLAGSDTQY
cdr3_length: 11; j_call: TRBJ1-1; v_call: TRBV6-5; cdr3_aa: ASSSVGNTEAF
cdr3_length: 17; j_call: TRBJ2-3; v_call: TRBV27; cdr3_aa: ASSTIILETWKSTDTQY
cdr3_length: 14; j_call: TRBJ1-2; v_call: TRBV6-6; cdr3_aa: ASSYSVGQGDYGYT
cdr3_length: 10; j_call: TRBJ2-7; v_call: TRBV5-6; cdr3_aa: ASSFSFYEQY
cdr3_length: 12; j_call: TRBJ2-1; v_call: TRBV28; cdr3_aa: ASKLADSYNEQF
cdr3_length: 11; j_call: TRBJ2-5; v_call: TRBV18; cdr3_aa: ASSPPPEETQY
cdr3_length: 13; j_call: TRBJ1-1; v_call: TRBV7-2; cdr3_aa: ASSLNQGRGTEAF
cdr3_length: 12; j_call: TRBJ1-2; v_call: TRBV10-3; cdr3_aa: AISDEGGDYGYT
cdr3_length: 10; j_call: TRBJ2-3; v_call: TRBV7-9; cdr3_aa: ASSPGTDTQY
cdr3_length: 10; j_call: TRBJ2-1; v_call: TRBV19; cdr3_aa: ASTAGSDEQF
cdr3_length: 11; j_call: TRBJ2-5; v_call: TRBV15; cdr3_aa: ATSPRFGQGVD
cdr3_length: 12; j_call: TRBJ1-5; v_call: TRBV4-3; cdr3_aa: ASSQDLIDVPQH
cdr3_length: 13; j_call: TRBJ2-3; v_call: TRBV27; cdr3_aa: ASSRPGTPTDTQY
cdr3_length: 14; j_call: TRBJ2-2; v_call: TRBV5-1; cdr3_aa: ASSSPGTGVGGELF
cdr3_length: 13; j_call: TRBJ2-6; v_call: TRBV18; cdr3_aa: ASSPLSPGANVLT
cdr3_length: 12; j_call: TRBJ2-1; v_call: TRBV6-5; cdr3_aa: ASSYFAEGNEQF
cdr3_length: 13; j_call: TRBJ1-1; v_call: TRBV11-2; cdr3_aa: ASSFQGARNTEAF
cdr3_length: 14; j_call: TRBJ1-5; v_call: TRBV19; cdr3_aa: ASSIWQGALGQPQH
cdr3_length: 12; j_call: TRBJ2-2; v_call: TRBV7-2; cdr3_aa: ASSRTSRNGELF
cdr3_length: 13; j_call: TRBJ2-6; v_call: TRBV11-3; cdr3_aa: ASSQRSTGANVLT
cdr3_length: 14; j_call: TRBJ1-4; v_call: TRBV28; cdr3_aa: ASSALSEGALEKLF
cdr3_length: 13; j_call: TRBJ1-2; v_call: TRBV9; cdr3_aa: ASSARQEAINGYT
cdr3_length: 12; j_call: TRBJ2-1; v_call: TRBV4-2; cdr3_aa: ASSQDTDYNEQF
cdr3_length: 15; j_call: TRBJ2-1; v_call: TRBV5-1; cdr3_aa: ASSLGLAGSSYNEQF
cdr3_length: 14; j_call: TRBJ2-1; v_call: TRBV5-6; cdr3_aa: ASSLRGTSGRSEQF
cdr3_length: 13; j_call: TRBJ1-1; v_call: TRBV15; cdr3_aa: ATSRVARGPTEAF
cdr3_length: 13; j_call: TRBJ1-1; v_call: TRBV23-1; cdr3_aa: ASSQDSHMNTEAF
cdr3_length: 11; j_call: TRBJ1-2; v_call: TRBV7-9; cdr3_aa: ASSSDANYGYT
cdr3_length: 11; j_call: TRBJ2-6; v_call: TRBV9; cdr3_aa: ASSQTGANVLT
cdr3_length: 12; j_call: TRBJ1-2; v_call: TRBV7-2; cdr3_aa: ASSFPGGHYGYT
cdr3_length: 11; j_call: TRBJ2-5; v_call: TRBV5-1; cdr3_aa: ASSPERGETQY
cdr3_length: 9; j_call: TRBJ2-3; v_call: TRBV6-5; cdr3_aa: ASSRLDTQY
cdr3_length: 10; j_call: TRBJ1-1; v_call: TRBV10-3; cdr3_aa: AIGTAWAEAF
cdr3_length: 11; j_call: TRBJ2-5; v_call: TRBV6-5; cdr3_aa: ASRGTGVETQY
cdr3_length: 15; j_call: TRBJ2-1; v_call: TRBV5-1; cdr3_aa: ASSLKGQGIFDNEQF
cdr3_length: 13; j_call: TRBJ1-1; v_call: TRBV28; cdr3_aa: ASWTGDQMNTEAF
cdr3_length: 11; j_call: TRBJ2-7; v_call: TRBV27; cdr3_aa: ASSSGSSYEQY
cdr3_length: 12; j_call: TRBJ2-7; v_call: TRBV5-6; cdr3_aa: ASSSRYRFYEQY
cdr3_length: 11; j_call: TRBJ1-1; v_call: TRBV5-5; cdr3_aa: ASSWTLGTEAF
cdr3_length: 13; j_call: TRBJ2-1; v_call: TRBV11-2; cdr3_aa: ASSFQTGVSDEQF
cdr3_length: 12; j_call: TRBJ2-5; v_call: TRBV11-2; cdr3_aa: ASSSRLVQETQY
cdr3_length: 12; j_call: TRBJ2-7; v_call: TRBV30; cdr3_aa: AWSALRGKYEQY
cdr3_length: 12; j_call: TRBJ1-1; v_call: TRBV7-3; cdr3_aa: ASSWDRGSTEAF
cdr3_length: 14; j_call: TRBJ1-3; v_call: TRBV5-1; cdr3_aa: ASSLGQLTDLNTIY
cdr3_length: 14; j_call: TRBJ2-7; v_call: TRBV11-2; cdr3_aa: ASSLSGQISSYEQY
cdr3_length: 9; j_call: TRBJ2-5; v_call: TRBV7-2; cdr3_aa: ASSPSETQY
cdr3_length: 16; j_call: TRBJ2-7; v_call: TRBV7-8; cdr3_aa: ASSLGSRGRDFPYEQY
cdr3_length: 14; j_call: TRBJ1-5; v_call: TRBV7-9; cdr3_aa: ASSLVQGRSNQPQH
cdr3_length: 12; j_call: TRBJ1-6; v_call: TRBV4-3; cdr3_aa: ASSHGQGDTPLH
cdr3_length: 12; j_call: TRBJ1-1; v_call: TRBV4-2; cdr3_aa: ASSLPDRGTEAF
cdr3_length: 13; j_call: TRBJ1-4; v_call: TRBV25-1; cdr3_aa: ASSEYGGAGEKLF
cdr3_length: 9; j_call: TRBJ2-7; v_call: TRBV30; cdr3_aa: AWSFLIEQY
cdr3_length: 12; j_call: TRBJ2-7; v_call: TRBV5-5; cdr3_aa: ASSLHSGSYEQY
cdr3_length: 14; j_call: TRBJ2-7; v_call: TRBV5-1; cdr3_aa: ASSLLVAGGEEEQY